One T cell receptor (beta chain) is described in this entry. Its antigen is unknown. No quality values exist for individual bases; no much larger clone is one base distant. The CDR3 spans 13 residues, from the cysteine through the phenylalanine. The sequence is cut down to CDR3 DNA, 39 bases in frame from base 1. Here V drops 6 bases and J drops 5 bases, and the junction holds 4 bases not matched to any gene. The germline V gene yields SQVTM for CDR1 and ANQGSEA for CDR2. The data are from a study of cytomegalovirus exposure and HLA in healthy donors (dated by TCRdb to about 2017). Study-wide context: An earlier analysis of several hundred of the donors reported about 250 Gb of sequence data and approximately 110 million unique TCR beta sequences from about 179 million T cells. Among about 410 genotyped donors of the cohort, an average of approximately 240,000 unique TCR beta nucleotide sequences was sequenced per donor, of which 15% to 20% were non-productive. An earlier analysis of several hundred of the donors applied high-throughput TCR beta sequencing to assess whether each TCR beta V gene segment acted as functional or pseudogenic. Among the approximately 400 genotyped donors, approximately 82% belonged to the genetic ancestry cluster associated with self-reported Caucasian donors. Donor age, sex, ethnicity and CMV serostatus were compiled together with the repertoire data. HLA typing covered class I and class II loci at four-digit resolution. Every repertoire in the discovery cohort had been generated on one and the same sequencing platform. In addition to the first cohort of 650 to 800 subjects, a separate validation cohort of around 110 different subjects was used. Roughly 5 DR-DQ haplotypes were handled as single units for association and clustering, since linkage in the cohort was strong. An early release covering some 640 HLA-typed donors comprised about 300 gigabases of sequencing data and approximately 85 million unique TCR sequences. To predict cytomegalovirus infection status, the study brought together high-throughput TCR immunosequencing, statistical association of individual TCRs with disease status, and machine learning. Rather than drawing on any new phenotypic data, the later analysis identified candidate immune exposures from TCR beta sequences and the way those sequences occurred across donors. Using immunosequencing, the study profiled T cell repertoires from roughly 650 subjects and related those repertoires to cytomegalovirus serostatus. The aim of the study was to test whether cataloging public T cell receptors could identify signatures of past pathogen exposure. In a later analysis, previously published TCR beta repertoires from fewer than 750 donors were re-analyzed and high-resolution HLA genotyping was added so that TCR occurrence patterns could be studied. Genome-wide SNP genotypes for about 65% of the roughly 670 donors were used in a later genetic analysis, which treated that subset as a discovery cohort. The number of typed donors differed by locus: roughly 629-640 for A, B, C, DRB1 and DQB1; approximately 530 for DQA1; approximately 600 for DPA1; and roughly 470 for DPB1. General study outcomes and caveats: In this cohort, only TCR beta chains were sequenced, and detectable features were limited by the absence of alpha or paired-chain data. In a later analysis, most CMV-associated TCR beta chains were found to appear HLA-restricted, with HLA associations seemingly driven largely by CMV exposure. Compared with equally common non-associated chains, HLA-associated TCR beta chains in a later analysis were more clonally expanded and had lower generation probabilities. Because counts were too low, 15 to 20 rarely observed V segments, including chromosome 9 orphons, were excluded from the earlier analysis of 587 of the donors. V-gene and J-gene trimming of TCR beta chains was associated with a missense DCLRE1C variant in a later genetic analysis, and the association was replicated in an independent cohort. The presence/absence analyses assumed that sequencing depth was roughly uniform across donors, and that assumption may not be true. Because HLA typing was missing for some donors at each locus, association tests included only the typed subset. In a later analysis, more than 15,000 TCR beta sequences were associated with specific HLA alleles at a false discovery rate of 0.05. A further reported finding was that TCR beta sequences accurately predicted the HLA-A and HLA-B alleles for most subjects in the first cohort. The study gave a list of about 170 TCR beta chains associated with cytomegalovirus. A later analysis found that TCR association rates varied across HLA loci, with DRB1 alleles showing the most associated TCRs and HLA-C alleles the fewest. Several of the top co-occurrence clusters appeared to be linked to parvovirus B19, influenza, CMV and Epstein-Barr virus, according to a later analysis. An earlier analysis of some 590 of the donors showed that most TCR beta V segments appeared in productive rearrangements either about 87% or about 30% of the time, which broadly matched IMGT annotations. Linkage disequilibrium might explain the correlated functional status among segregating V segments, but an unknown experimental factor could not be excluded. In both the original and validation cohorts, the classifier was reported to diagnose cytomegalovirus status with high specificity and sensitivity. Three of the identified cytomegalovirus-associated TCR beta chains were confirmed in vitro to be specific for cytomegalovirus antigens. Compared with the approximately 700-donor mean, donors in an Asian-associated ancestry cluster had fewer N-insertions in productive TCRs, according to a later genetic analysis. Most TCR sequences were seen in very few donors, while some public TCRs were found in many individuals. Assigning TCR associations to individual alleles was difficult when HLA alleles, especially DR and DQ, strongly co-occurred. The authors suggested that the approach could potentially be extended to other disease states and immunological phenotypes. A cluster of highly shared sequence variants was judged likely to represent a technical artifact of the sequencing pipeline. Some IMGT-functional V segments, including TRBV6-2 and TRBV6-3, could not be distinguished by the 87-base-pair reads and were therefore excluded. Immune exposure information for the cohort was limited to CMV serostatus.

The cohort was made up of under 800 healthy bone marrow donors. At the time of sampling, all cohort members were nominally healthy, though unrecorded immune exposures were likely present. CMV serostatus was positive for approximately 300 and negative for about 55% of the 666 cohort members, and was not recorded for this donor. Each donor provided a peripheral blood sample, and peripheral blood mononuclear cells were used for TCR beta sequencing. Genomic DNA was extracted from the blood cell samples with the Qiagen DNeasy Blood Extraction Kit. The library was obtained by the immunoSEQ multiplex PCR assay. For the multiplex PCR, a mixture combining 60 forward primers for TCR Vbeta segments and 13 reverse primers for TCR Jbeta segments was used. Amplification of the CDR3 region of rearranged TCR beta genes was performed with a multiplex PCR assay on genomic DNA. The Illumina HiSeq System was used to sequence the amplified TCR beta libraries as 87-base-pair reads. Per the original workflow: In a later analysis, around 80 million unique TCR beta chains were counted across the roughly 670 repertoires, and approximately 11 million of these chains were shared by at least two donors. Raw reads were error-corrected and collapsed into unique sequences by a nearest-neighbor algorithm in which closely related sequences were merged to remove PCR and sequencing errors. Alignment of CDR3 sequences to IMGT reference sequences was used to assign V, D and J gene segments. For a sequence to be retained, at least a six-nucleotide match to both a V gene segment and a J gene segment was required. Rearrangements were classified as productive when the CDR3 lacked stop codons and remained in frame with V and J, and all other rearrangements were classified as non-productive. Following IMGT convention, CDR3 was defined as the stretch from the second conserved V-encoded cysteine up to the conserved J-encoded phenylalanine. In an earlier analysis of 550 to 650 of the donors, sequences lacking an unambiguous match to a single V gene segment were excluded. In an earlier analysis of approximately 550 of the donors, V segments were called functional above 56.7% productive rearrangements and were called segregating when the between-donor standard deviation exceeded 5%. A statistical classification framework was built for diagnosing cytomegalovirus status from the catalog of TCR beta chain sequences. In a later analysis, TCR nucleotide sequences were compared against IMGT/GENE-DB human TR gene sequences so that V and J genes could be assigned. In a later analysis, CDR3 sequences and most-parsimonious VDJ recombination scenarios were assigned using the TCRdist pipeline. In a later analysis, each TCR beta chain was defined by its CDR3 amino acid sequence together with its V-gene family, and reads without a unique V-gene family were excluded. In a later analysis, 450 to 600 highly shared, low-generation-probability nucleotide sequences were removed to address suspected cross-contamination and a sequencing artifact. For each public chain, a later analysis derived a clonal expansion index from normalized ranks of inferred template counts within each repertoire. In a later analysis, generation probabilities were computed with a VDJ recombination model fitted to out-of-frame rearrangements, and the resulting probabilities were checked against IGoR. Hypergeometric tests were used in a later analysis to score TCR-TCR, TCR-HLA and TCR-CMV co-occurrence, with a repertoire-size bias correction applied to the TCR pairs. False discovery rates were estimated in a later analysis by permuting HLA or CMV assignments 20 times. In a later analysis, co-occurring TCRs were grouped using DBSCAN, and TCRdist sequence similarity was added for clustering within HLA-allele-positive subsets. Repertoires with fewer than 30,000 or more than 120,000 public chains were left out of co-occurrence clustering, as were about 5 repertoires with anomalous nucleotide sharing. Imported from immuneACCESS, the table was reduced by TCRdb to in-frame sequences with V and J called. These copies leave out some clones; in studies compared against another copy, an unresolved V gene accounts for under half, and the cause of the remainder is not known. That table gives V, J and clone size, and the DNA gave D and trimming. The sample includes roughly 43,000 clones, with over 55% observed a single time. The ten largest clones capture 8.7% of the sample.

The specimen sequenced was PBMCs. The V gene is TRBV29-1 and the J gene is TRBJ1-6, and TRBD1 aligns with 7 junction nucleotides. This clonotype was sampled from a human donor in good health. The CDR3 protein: CSVGTDHNSPLHF. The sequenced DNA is TGCAGCGTAGGGACAGACCATAATTCACCCCTCCACTTT.